In this sample, the clone carrying this T cell receptor (beta chain) turned up many times. The CDR3 is 19 amino acids. The V end lost 3 bases, the J end lost 0 bases, and 20 bases lay between the germline ends. Germline CDR1 reads SNHLY; CDR2 reads FYNNEI. This specimen belongs to a study of response to subunit inactivated influenza vaccine. MiXCR was run by TCRdb on the RT-PCR reads, yielding one entry per CDR3 protein. The top ten clones hold 11% of a sample with roughly 620,000 distinct CDR3 sequences, 11% of them seen once. Separately, the same data were catalogued under a study of T cells expressing NK-cell markers. That work states: 5'RACE template switching with UMIs produced the TCR beta cDNA. The authors sequenced eight donors, of whom seven were HCMV-seropositive and one was seronegative. In several experiments, sorting was restricted to alpha-beta TCR T cells by an anti-gamma-delta TCR antibody. These same clonotypes (in several donors) also led the CD3+CD56-NKG2C+ fraction.

The sample here was PBMCs from blood, taken on the day of vaccination. The TCR sequence derives from a man aged 50-60 years who received an inactivated influenza vaccine. The chain employs TRBV2 and TRBJ1-4; D is possibly TRBD1 (6 bases). The CDR3, as DNA: TGTGCCAGCAGTGATCTCTGGACAGTTGGTGATCCAACTAATGAAAAACTGTTTTTT. Translating gives CASSDLWTVGDPTNEKLFF.